This T cell receptor beta chain is from a study of T cells after yellow fever vaccination. The overall study: With SMART-Seq v4 Ultra Low Input, the fractions containing low cell numbers were prepared. Study results and limitations: FACS-sorted repertoires could harbor abundant contaminating bulk-population clonotypes. Boosting was followed by the reappearance of most primary-vaccination clones (just under 97% CD4, roughly 90% CD8).

With respect to this clonotype: Its antigen is not identified.

The TCR cDNA carried a universal primer site and UMIs from 5'RACE template switching. TCRdb fed the 5' RACE reads into MiXCR, producing one record per CDR3 protein. The sample has about 210,000 distinct CDR3 sequences, 6.5% to 7.5% seen once; the top ten hold 1% to 1.2%. This CDR3 has 14 amino acids. V lost 4 bases and J lost 5, with 14 bases in between. Looked up from germline, CDR1 is SGHDN and CDR2 is FVKESK. The sequence was collected from a man in his thirties or forties who received the YFV17D yellow fever vaccine. This chain links TRBV14 with TRBJ1-1; maybe TRBD1 (6 bases). Sequenced material: CD4+ T cells sorted from PBMCs, taken on the day of the yellow fever booster vaccination. In DNA form, the CDR3 reads TGTGCCAGCAGCCGCAGCAGGGGTGGGACTGAAGCTTTCTTT. It specifies CASSRSRGGTEAFF.